The rows below give T cell receptor beta chains drawn from one sample of a study of T cell repertoires in cytomegalovirus infection. Each CDR3 protein is one row after TCRdb ran MiXCR on the reads. The sample lists nearly 650,000 distinct CDR3 sequences, less than 25% occurring once. Material: CD8+ T cells from PBMCs. The source of these receptors is a human donor in good health (CMV status not recorded). Some clones in this sample may be carry-over from other donors' samples. The CDR3 runs from the conserved cysteine through the conserved F or W. Fields, in order: J gene, D gene, V gene, CDR3 length, clone size, CDR3 DNA, CDR3 protein. A D gene is named only where the DNA matches it firmly. Not all rows give a size; the values are once, few, many and, for expanded clones, a class.

>TRBJ2-2|TRBD2|TRBV7-6|16|many
TGTGCCAGCAGCTTAGGGACTAGCGGGGCTAACGGGGAGCTGTTTTTT
CASSLGTSGANGELFF
>TRBJ1-5|-|TRBV7-9|14|few
TGTGCCAGCAGCGACCTGGGGCGCAGTCAGCCCCAGCATTTT
CASSDLGRSQPQHF
>TRBJ1-2|-|TRBV2|13|-
TGTGCCAGCAGTGGGAGACTGAACTATGGCTACACCTTC
CASSGRLNYGYTF
>TRBJ2-7|TRBD1|TRBV19|14|once
TGTGCCAGTAGTCCCAGGACAGGGGTCTACGAGCAGTACTTC
CASSPRTGVYEQYF
>TRBJ2-3|-|TRBV29-1|11|few
TGCAGCGGGTTTTTCACAGATACGCAGTATTTT
CSGFFTDTQYF
>TRBJ2-1|TRBD2|TRBV20-1|15|few
TGCAGTGCCGCGACTAGCGCGAGCTCCTACAATGAGCAGTTCTTC
CSAATSASSYNEQFF
>TRBJ2-3|-|TRBV27|13|few
TGTGCCAGCAGTTTCCAGGATACAGATACGCAGTATTTT
CASSFQDTDTQYF
>TRBJ2-1|-|TRBV7-3|18|few
TGTGCCAGCAGCATTAAAGGGGGACGTACTAGCCCTTACAATGAGCAGTTCTTC
CASSIKGGRTSPYNEQFF
>TRBJ2-1|-|TRBV5-6|14|-
TGTGCCAGCAGCTCGAGCCGGTTCTACAATGAGCAGTTCTTC
CASSSSRFYNEQFF
>TRBJ2-1|-|TRBV29-1|11|-
TGCAGCGTTCTCGACAGTGGCGAGCAGTTCTTC
CSVLDSGEQFF
>TRBJ1-5|-|TRBV28|13|many
TGTGCCAGCAGTATCTTCGGCAATCAGCCCCAGCATTTT
CASSIFGNQPQHF
>TRBJ2-3|-|TRBV7-9|16|many
TGTGCCAGCAGCTCCGGGACACAGACACTCACAGATACGCAGTATTTT
CASSSGTQTLTDTQYF
>TRBJ1-1|-|TRBV7-9|12|few
TGTGCCAGCAGTCATGTGAACACTGAAGCTTTCTTT
CASSHVNTEAFF
>TRBJ2-2|-|TRBV12-3/TRBV12-4|13|many
TGTGCCAGCACCCTAGGGGGTGACGGGGAGCTGTTTTTT
CASTLGGDGELFF
>TRBJ1-5|-|TRBV5-5|15|few
TGTGCCAGCAGCTTGGACCGGGGTGAGCATCAGCCCCAGCATTTT
CASSLDRGEHQPQHF
>TRBJ2-2|-|TRBV4-1|11|few
TGCGCCAGCAGCTGGGGGAGGGAGCTGTTTTTT
CASSWGRELFF
>TRBJ2-3|-|TRBV19|14|-
TGTGCCAGTAATTTGGGGACTAGCACAGATACGCAGTATTTT
CASNLGTSTDTQYF
>TRBJ1-2|TRBD1|TRBV7-8|16|few
TGTGCCAGCAGCTTAGGGCGACAGGGTGTTGACTATGGCTACACCTTC
CASSLGRQGVDYGYTF
>TRBJ1-2|-|TRBV7-9|14|-
TGTGCCAGCAGCCAAGGGGCTACCCCCTATGGCTACACCTTC
CASSQGATPYGYTF
>TRBJ2-1|TRBD2|TRBV6-6|15|few
TGTGCCAGCAGTTACTCGGCGGGGGGCCTGGATGAGCAGTTCTTC
CASSYSAGGLDEQFF
>TRBJ2-1|-|TRBV7-6|12|many
TGTGCCAGCAGCTCGGGCCCGCACGAGCAGTTCTTC
CASSSGPHEQFF
>TRBJ2-3|TRBD1|TRBV5-1|16|few
TGCGCCAGCAGCTTAGGGACAGCGTCGTCCACAGATACGCAGTATTTT
CASSLGTASSTDTQYF
>TRBJ1-1|-|TRBV5-4|15|few
TGTGCCAGCAGCAAATGGGCCGAGAACACTTTTGGAGCTTTCTTT
CASSKWAENTFGAFF
>TRBJ2-3|-|TRBV4-3|17|many
TGCGCCAGCAGCCAAGATAAAGGAGGATCTAGCACAGATACGCAGTATTTT
CASSQDKGGSSTDTQYF
>TRBJ1-5|TRBD1|TRBV6-4|17|few
TGTGCCAGCAGTTCGCTGACAGGGGGCGCGGGCAATCAGCCCCAGCATTTT
CASSSLTGGAGNQPQHF
>TRBJ1-1|TRBD1|TRBV7-6|16|many
TGTGCCAGCAGAAAATGGGACAGGGCAGAGAACACTGAAGCTTTCTTT
CASRKWDRAENTEAFF
>TRBJ1-1|-|TRBV20-1|14|few
TGCAGTGCTAGGGACAGAATGGTGAACACTGAAGCTTTCTTT
CSARDRMVNTEAFF
>TRBJ2-2|-|TRBV7-9|14|few
TGTGCCAGCAGCACGAGCTCGGTTGTCGGGGAGCTGTTTTTT
CASSTSSVVGELFF
>TRBJ2-3|-|TRBV7-2|16|many
TGTGCCAGCAGCTTAGACGGGACGGCTACCCTAGATACGCAGTATTTT
CASSLDGTATLDTQYF
>TRBJ2-1|-|TRBV29-1|14|few
TGCAGCGTTTACGGGGAGCCCTCCTACAATGAGCAGTTCTTC
CSVYGEPSYNEQFF
>TRBJ2-1|-|TRBV12-5|11|few
TGTGCTAGTGACAACTACAATGAGCAGTTCTTC
CASDNYNEQFF
>TRBJ2-3|-|TRBV2|13|few
TGTGCCAGGGACCTTCAGCCGCGAGATACGCAGTATTTT
CARDLQPRDTQYF
>TRBJ1-1|TRBD1|TRBV2|14|few
TGTGCCAGCAGTGCGGGACAGACGAACACTGAAGCTTTCTTT
CASSAGQTNTEAFF
>TRBJ1-1|-|TRBV7-9|14|few
TGTGCCAGCAGCACAGGACACGGAAGCACTGAAGCTTTCTTT
CASSTGHGSTEAFF
>TRBJ2-3|-|TRBV29-1|14|-
TGCAGCGTTCATGAGTTCCGGTCCACAGATACGCAGTATTTT
CSVHEFRSTDTQYF
>TRBJ2-1|-|TRBV6-1|12|-
TGTGCCAGCAACCATCTGGGGAATGAGCAGTTCTTC
CASNHLGNEQFF
>TRBJ2-7|-|TRBV2|13|-
TGTGCCAGCAGGGAACAGGGAATCCACGAGCAGTACTTC
CASREQGIHEQYF
>TRBJ2-3|-|TRBV7-2|16|many
TGTGCCAGCAGCCTCTGGACGGCGGGGAGCACAGATACGCAGTATTTT
CASSLWTAGSTDTQYF
>TRBJ1-1|-|TRBV6-2/TRBV6-3|13|few
TGTGCCAGCAGTTGGGTTGGGAACACTGAAGCTTTCTTT
CASSWVGNTEAFF
>TRBJ1-2|-|TRBV7-2|14|few
TGTGCCAGCAGTCCCACGTTGGGGGCTAAAGGCTACACCTTC
CASSPTLGAKGYTF
>TRBJ2-1|TRBD2|TRBV20-1|19|-
TGCAGTGCAAAGGTCCAGGGACTAGCGGGGGCACCCTCCTACAATGAGCAGTTCTTC
CSAKVQGLAGAPSYNEQFF
>TRBJ2-5|TRBD1|TRBV7-9|15|many
TGTGCCAGCAGTCAAACAGGGGAGTACAGAGAGACCCAGTACTTC
CASSQTGEYRETQYF
>TRBJ1-1|-|TRBV7-6|17|many
TGTGCCAGCAGCCCGCCCGAGGACGGAGCAGCGTACACTGAAGCTTTCTTT
CASSPPEDGAAYTEAFF
>TRBJ2-6|-|TRBV4-3|18|-
TGCGCCAGCAGCCAATGGGGCCAGGCATACTCTGGGGCCAACGTCCTGACTTTC
CASSQWGQAYSGANVLTF
>TRBJ2-2|TRBD2|TRBV20-1|13|few
TGCAGTGCTAGAGGCGGGGGCACCGGGGAGCTGTTTTTT
CSARGGGTGELFF
>TRBJ2-7|-|TRBV7-2|14|many
TGTGCCAGCAGCTTAACCAGAACCCGTACGGAGCAGTACTTC
CASSLTRTRTEQYF
>TRBJ2-7|TRBD1|TRBV29-1|15|many
TGCAGCGTCTTGAAGCGGACAGGGAAAGACTACGAGCAGTACTTC
CSVLKRTGKDYEQYF
>TRBJ2-1|TRBD2|TRBV12-3/TRBV12-4|16|many
TGTGCCAGCAGTCCCCGCCCGGGACTAGCGGGGGTTGAGCAGTTCTTC
CASSPRPGLAGVEQFF
>TRBJ1-3|-|TRBV14|13|-
TGTGCCAGCAGGCCGAAGTCAGGAAACACCATATATTTT
CASRPKSGNTIYF
>TRBJ1-1|TRBD1|TRBV19|13|-
TGTGCCAGTATACAAGGGGGCGGCACTGAAGCTTTCTTT
CASIQGGGTEAFF
>TRBJ1-5|-|TRBV5-5|15|few
TGTGCCAGCAGCCCCGGTGTGGGTCGGGCTCAGCCCCAGCATTTT
CASSPGVGRAQPQHF
>TRBJ1-2|-|TRBV7-8|14|many
TGTGCCAGCAGCTGGGCCAGGGTCACCTATGGCTACACCTTC
CASSWARVTYGYTF
>TRBJ2-4|TRBD2|TRBV28|15|-
TGTGCCAGCACCCGCGGACTAGCGGGGGGGGACCGAAGGTACTTC
CASTRGLAGGDRRYF
>TRBJ1-1|-|TRBV7-6|14|few
TGTGCCAGCAGCTTAGACCACGGCAGTCCTGAAGCTTTCTTT
CASSLDHGSPEAFF